The clone carrying this TCR beta chain was counted only a few times. Its antigen is not identified. The sample originates from a study of CD8 T cells in ankylosing spondylitis. General study points: A motif of 7 or 8 highly homologous TCR beta variants was seen as apparently characteristic of ankylosing spondylitis blood. Researchers reportedly found disease-linked clones significantly enriched in matched ankylosing spondylitis synovial fluid.

It was by quantitative 5'-RACE with molecular barcodes that TCR beta libraries were made. Each CDR3 protein is one row after TCRdb ran MiXCR on the 5' RACE reads. The data show approximately 150,000 distinct CDR3 sequences, around 43% seen once. V lost 2 bases and J 3 bases, leaving 16 bases between the germline ends. This CDR3 has 16 amino acids. CDR1 and CDR2 (germline): MNHEY, SVGAGI. The specimen was synovial fluid, either unsorted or a sorted T cell fraction (not recorded which). This clonotype originated in a male donor with ankylosing spondylitis. V and J are TRBV6-5 and TRBJ1-2, with D possibly TRBD1 on 6 matching bases. The CDR3 DNA sequence: TGTGCCAGCAGTTACGCTGCAGGGGAGAACGACTATGGCTACACCTTC. Amino acids: CASSYAAGENDYGYTF.